A selection of T cell receptor beta chains follows, all from one sample in a study of blood T cell repertoires in COVID-19. TCRdb's copy holds only in-frame clones and misses some; the assay was immunoSEQ multiplex PCR. The profile covers about 83,000 clones, with 80% to 90% appearing a single time and around a sixth taken by the ten largest. The sequenced material came from peripheral blood. The receptors derive from a woman older than 75 with acute or convalescent COVID-19. Each CDR3 is given with its conserved first and last residue. The order of the fields is J gene, V gene, CDR3 length, D gene, clone size, CDR3 DNA, CDR3 protein. A D gene is named only where the DNA matches it firmly. A clone size is listed for some rows: how often the clone was seen (once, few, many), or a class if it is expanded.

TRBJ1-1 | TRBV6-5 | 11 | NA | NA | TGTGCCTCCGGGGTGAACACTGAAGCTTTCTTT | CASGVNTEAFF
TRBJ2-5 | TRBV6-1 | 19 | NA | NA | TGTGCCAGCAGTGAATTTTGGGGGCCTGGGGCTAGAGCACAAGAGACCCAGTACTTC | CASSEFWGPGARAQETQYF
TRBJ1-2 | TRBV5-1 | 14 | TRBD1 | NA | TGCGCCAGCAGCTTGGATCAGGGGGCCTATGGCTACACCTTC | CASSLDQGAYGYTF
TRBJ2-5 | TRBV28 | 12 | NA | few | TGTGCCAGCAGGACAGGTCAAGAGACCCAGTACTTC | CASRTGQETQYF
TRBJ1-5 | TRBV9 | 15 | TRBD1 | NA | TGTGCCAGCAGTGCAGGGGGTTTCGGCAATCAGCCCCAGCATTTT | CASSAGGFGNQPQHF
TRBJ2-5 | TRBV11-2 | 12 | NA | NA | TGTGCCAGCAGCTTAGTCTCAGAGACCCAGTACTTC | CASSLVSETQYF
TRBJ2-5 | TRBV24-1 | 14 | TRBD1 | few | TGTGCCACCAGTGAGACAGGGACGGGAGAGACCCAGTACTTC | CATSETGTGETQYF
TRBJ2-2 | TRBV29-1 | 16 | TRBD1 | NA | TGCAGCGTTGACCCCGGGACAGGCCTGAACACCGGGGAGCTGTTTTTT | CSVDPGTGLNTGELFF
TRBJ1-3 | TRBV2 | 15 | NA | NA | TGTGCCAGCAGGGATGGGGGAGGCTCTGGAAACACCATATATTTT | CASRDGGGSGNTIYF
TRBJ1-5 | TRBV6-2/TRBV6-3 | 14 | TRBD1 | NA | TGTGCCAGCAGTACCCAGGGGGCCAATCAGCCCCAGCATTTT | CASSTQGANQPQHF
TRBJ2-3 | TRBV3-1/TRBV3-2 | 15 | NA | NA | TGTGCCAGACACGGGGGGCGGGGTTGCACAGATACGCAGTATTTT | CARHGGRGCTDTQYF
TRBJ2-1 | TRBV4-3 | 17 | TRBD2 | NA | TGCGCCAGCAGCCAAGAGTTAGCGGGGGTCACCTACAATGAGCAGTTCTTC | CASSQELAGVTYNEQFF
TRBJ1-1 | TRBV28 | 12 | NA | NA | TGTGCCAGCAGTTTCCTCCTCCTTGAAGCTTTCTTT | CASSFLLLEAFF
TRBJ1-1 | TRBV28 | 14 | TRBD1 | NA | TGTGCCAGCACCAACCGGGACAGCAACACTGAAGCTTTCTTT | CASTNRDSNTEAFF
TRBJ1-1 | TRBV5-1 | 11 | NA | few | TGCGCCAGCAGCTACAGCAATCAAGCTTTCTTT | CASSYSNQAFF
TRBJ2-5 | TRBV5-1 | 13 | NA | NA | TGCGCCAGCAGCTTAACAGGGAAAGAGACCCAGTACTTC | CASSLTGKETQYF
TRBJ2-7 | TRBV28 | 12 | TRBD1 | NA | TGTGCCAGCAGTTCCAGGGGGCGCGAGCAGTACTTC | CASSSRGREQYF
TRBJ2-7 | TRBV27 | 14 | TRBD1 | few | TGTGCCAGCAGTTTCCCGGGACAGCTCTACGAGCAGTACTTC | CASSFPGQLYEQYF
TRBJ1-1 | TRBV7-2 | 13 | TRBD1 | NA | TGTGCCAGCAGCCTGGGACAGAGCGACGAAGCTTTCTTT | CASSLGQSDEAFF
TRBJ1-2 | TRBV27 | 16 | TRBD1 | NA | TGTGCCAGCAGTTTATCTCGACAGGGGGCGCACTATGGCTACACCTTC | CASSLSRQGAHYGYTF
TRBJ1-1 | TRBV10-3 | 13 | NA | NA | TGTGCCATCAGTGAGACAGGGTTTACTGAAGCTTTCTTT | CAISETGFTEAFF
TRBJ2-7 | TRBV5-1 | 14 | TRBD1 | NA | TGCGCCAGCAGCTACGGACAGGGGGCGCGCGAGCAGTACTTC | CASSYGQGAREQYF
TRBJ1-1 | TRBV18 | 15 | TRBD1 | NA | TGTGCCAGCTCAACAGGGGGCGGGTTAAGCGCTGAAGCTTTCTTT | CASSTGGGLSAEAFF
TRBJ1-4 | TRBV19 | 13 | NA | NA | TGTGCCAGTAGCGACAGGTTTAATGAAAAACTGTTTTTT | CASSDRFNEKLFF
TRBJ2-3 | TRBV6-6 | 14 | NA | NA | TGTGCCAGCACACTCGGCGGGAGCACAGATACGCAGTATTTT | CASTLGGSTDTQYF
TRBJ2-7 | TRBV6-2/TRBV6-3 | 16 | NA | NA | TGTGCCAGCAGTTCCCCTCGGCTAGGGAGCTCCTACGAGCAGTACTTC | CASSSPRLGSSYEQYF
TRBJ2-7 | TRBV9 | 13 | TRBD1 | few | TGTGCCAGCAGCGGGGACAGGGCAGGCGAGCAGTACTTC | CASSGDRAGEQYF
TRBJ2-7 | TRBV7-2 | 14 | NA | NA | TGTGCCAGCAGCTTAGGTGGGGGCAGAGGGGAGCAGTACTTC | CASSLGGGRGEQYF
TRBJ2-3 | TRBV7-2 | 15 | NA | NA | TGTGCCAGCAGCTTATCCCTTCCCACAGGGAATACGCAGTATTTT | CASSLSLPTGNTQYF
TRBJ1-5 | TRBV18 | 16 | NA | NA | TGTGCCAGCTCACCACCGGTGGGCGTCGGATCTCAGCCCCAGCATTTT | CASSPPVGVGSQPQHF
TRBJ2-3 | TRBV3-1/TRBV3-2 | 15 | TRBD2 | NA | TGTGCCAGCAGCCCAGAGAGTAGCGGGGTAGATACGCAGTATTTT | CASSPESSGVDTQYF
TRBJ2-1 | TRBV7-9 | 15 | NA | NA | TGTGCCAGCAGCTTAGGGGGAGCCCGTATCGATGAGCAGTTCTTC | CASSLGGARIDEQFF